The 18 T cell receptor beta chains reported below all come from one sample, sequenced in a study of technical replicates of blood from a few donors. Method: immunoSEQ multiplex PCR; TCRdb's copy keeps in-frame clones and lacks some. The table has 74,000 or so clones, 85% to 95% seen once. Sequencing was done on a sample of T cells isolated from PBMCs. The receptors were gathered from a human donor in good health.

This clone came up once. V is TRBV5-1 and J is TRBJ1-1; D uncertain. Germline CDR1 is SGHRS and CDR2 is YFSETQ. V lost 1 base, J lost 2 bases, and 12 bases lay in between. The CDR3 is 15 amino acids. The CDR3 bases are TGCGCCAGCAGCTTGATGCCAGTCCAAAACACTGAAGCTTTCTTT. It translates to CASSLMPVQNTEAFF.

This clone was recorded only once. CDR3 sequence (DNA): TGCGCCAGCAGCTTGGACTGGCGGGAGGGCTCCCCTCTAGGGGTCCTGACTTTC. It encodes CASSLDWREGSPLGVLTF. V is TRBV5-1 and J is TRBJ2-6; 9 bases match TRBD2. Germline values: CDR1 SGHRS, CDR2 YFSETQ. The CDR3 runs 18 residues. V was pared by 0 bases and J by 13 bases, with 17 bases of the junction left unmatched.

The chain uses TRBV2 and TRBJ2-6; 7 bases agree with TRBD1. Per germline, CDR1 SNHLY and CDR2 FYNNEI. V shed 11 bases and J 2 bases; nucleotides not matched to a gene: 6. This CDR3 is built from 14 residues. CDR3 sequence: CAPKGATGANVLTF. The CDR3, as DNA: TGTGCCCCCAAGGGGGCTACTGGGGCCAACGTCCTGACTTTC.

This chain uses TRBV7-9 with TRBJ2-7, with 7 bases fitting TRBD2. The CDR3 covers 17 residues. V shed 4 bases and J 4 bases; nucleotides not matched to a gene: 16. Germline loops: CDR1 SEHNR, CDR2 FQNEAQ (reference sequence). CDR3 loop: CASSSGWWREGLYEQYF. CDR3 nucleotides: TGTGCCAGCAGCTCCGGGTGGTGGAGGGAGGGCTTATACGAGCAGTACTTC.

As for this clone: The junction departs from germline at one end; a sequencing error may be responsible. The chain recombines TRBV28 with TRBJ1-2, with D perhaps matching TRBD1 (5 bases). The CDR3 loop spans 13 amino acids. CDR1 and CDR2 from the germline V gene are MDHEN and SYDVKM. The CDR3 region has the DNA TGTGCCAGCAGGGGTGGGGCGTCCCGACAAGAGTACTTC. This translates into CASRGGASRQEYF.

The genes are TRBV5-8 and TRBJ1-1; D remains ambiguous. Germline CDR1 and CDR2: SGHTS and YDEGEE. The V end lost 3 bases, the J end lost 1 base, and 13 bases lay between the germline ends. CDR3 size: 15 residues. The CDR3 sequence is CASSSQVPPNTEAFF. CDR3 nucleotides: TGTGCCAGCAGCTCTCAGGTGCCCCCGAACACTGAAGCTTTCTTT.

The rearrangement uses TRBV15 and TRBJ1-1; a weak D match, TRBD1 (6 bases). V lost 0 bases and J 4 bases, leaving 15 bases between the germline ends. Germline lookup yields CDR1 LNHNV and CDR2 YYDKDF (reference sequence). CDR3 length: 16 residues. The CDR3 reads CATSREQGSWSTEAFF. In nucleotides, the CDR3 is TGTGCCACCAGCAGAGAACAGGGATCGTGGAGCACTGAAGCTTTCTTT. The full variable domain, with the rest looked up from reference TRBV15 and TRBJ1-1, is DAMVIQNPRYQVTQFGKPVTLSCSQTLNHNVMYWYQQKSSQAPKLLFHYYDKDFNNEADTPDNFQSRRPNTSFCFLDIRSPGLGDTAMYLCATSREQGSWSTEAFFGQGTRLTVV.

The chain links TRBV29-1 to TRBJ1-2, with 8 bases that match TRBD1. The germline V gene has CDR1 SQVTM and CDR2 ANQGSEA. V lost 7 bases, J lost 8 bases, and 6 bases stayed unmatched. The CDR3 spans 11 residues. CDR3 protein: CSDDRGWGYTF. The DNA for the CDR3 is TGCAGCGACGACAGGGGCTGGGGCTACACCTTC.

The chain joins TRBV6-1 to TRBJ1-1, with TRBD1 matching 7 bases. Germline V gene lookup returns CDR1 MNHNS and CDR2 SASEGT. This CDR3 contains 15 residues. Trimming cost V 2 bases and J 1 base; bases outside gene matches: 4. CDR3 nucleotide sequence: TGTGCCAGCAGTGAATGGGGGACAGCGAACACTGAAGCTTTCTTT. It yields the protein CASSEWGTANTEAFF.

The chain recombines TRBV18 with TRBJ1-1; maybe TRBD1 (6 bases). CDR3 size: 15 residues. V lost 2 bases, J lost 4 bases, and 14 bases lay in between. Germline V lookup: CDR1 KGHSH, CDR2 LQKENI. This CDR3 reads CASSPTGTISTEAFF. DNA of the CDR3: TGTGCCAGCTCACCAACAGGGACCATCAGCACTGAAGCTTTCTTT.

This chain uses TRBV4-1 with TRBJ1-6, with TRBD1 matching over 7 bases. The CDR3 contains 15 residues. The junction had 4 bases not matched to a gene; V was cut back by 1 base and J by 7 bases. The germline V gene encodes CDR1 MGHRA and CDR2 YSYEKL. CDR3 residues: CASSQGQGLNSPLHF. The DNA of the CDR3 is TGCGCCAGCAGCCAAGGACAGGGATTGAATTCACCCCTCCACTTT.

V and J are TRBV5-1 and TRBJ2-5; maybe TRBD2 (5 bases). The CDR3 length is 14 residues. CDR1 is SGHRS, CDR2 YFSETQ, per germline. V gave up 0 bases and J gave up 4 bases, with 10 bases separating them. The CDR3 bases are TGCGCCAGCAGCTTGGAACTCCGGGGAGAGACCCAGTACTTC. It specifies CASSLELRGETQYF.

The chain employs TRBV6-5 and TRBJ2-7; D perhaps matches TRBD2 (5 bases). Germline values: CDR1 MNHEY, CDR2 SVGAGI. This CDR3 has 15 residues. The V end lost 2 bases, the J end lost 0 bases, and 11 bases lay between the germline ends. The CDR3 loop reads CASSYGRGSSYEQYF. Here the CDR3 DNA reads TGTGCCAGCAGTTACGGCAGAGGGAGCTCCTACGAGCAGTACTTC.

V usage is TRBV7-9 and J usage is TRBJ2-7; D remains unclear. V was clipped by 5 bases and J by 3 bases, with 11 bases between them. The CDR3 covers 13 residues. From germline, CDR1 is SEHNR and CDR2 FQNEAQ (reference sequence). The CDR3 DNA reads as TGTGCCAGCAGCCCAGACACCCTCTACGAGCAGTACTTC. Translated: CASSPDTLYEQYF.

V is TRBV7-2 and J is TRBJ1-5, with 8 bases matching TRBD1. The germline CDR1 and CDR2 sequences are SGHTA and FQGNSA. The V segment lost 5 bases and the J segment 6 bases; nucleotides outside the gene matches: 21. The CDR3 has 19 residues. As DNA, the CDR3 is TGTGCCAGCAGCATACGAAACGGACAGGGAAAAAGGGGCGGTCAGCCCCAGCATTTT. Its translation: CASSIRNGQGKRGGQPQHF.

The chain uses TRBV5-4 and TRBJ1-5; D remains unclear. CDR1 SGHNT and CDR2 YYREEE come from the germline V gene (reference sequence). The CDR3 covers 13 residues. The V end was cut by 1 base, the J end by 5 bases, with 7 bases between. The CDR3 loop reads CASSLNRHQPQHF. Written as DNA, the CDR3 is TGTGCCAGCAGCTTGAACAGACATCAGCCCCAGCATTTT. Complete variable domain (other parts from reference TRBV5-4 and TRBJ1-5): ETGVTQSPTHLIKTRGQQVTLRCSSQSGHNTVSWYQQALGQGPQFIFQYYREEENGRGNFPPRFSGLQFPNYSSELNVNALELDDSALYLCASSLNRHQPQHFGDGTRLSIL.

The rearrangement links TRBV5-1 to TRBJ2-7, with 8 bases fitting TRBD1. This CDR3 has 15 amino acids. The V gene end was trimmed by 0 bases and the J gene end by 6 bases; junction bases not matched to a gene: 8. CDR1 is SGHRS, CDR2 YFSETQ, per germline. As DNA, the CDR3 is TGCGCCAGCAGCTTGGCCCAGGGGGCGGGTCGCGAGCAGTACTTC. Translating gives CASSLAQGAGREQYF.

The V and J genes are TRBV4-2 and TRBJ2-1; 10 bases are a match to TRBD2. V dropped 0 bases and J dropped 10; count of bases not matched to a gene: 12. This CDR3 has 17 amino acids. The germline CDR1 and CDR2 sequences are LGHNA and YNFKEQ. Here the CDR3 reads CASSQDLQAGGVGEQFF. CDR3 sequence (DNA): TGTGCCAGCAGCCAAGATTTGCAAGCGGGAGGGGTAGGGGAGCAGTTCTTC.